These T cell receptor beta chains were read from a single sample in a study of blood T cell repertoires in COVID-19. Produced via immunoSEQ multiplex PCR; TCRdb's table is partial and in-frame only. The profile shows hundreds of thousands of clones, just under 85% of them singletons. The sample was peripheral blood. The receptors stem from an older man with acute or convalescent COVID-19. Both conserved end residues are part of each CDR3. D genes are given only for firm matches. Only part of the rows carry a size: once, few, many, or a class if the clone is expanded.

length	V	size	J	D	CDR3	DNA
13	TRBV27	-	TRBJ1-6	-	CASSLKYNSPLHF	TGTGCCAGCAGTCTTAAATATAATTCACCCCTCCACTTT
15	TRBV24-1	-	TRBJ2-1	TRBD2	CATSDWASGDNEQFF	TGTGCCACCAGTGATTGGGCTAGCGGAGACAATGAGCAGTTCTTC
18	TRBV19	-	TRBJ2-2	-	CASREWGKWGQNTGELFF	TGTGCCAGTAGGGAATGGGGCAAGTGGGGTCAAAACACCGGGGAGCTGTTTTTT
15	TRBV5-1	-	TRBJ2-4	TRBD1	CASSLGGRAKNIQYF	TGCGCCAGCAGCTTAGGGGGCCGGGCCAAAAACATTCAGTACTTC
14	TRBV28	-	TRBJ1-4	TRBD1	CASSSTGANEKLFF	TGTGCCAGCAGTTCAACAGGGGCTAATGAAAAACTGTTTTTT
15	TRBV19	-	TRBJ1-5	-	CASSPLTLSNQPQHF	TGTGCCAGTAGTCCATTGACACTTAGCAATCAGCCCCAGCATTTT
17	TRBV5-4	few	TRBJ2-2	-	CASSPLAPRRNTGELFF	TGTGCCAGCAGCCCACTAGCTCCCCGGAGGAACACCGGGGAGCTGTTTTTT
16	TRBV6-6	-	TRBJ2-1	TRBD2	CASSRGASGGFNEQFF	TGTGCCAGCAGTCGAGGAGCTAGCGGGGGGTTTAATGAGCAGTTCTTC
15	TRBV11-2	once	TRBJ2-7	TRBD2	CASSSPSSGSYEQYF	TGTGCCAGCAGCTCCCCGTCTAGCGGCTCCTACGAGCAGTACTTC
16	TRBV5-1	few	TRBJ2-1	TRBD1	CASRPTYRGRGNEQFF	TGCGCCAGCAGACCCACCTACAGGGGGCGCGGGAATGAGCAGTTCTTC
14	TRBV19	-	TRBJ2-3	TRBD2	CASRRTSGGDTQYF	TGTGCCAGTAGGCGGACTAGCGGGGGGGATACGCAGTATTTT
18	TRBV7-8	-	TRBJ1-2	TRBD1	CASSFRFGTETTSYGYTF	TGTGCCAGCAGCTTTAGATTCGGGACAGAGACCACCTCCTATGGCTACACCTTC
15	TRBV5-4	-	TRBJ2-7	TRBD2	CASSTLAGGLYEQYF	TGTGCCAGCAGCACACTAGCGGGAGGTCTCTACGAGCAGTACTTC
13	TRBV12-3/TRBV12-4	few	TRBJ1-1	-	CASSPIRGTEAFF	TGTGCCAGCAGCCCAATTCGGGGGACTGAAGCTTTCTTT
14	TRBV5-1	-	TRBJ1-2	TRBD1	CASTTTGGKVGYTF	TGCGCCAGTACGACGACAGGGGGGAAGGTTGGCTACACCTTC
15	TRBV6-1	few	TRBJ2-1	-	CASSEGPGRYNEQFF	TGTGCCAGCAGTGAAGGTCCGGGGAGGTACAATGAGCAGTTCTTC
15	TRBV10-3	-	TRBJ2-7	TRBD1	CAISEYRGTTYEQYF	TGTGCCATCAGTGAGTACAGGGGAACGACCTACGAGCAGTACTTC
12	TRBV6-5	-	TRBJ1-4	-	CASGPRDLKLFF	TGTGCCAGCGGTCCCAGGGATCTAAAACTGTTTTTT
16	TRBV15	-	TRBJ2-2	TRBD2	CATSSELAGRTGELFF	TGTGCCACCAGCAGTGAACTAGCGGGGAGAACCGGGGAGCTGTTTTTT
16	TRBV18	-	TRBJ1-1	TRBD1	CASSPRQGTMNTEAFF	TGTGCCAGCTCACCTCGACAGGGGACAATGAACACTGAAGCTTTCTTT
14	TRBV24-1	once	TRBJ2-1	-	CATSEKGLRNEQFF	TGTGCCACCAGCGAAAAGGGACTCCGCAATGAGCAGTTCTTC
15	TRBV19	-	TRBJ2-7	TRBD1	CASSVDRGRTMEQYF	TGTGCCAGTAGTGTGGACAGGGGCCGTACCATGGAGCAGTACTTC
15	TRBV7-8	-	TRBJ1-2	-	CASSPDGGTNYGYTF	TGTGCCAGCAGCCCAGACGGGGGAACTAACTATGGCTACACCTTC
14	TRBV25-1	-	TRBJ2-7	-	CASSVGRWGYEQYF	TGTGCCAGCAGTGTAGGGAGATGGGGATACGAGCAGTACTTC
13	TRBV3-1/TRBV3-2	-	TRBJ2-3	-	CASSHARAYTQYF	TGTGCCAGCAGCCACGCCAGGGCTTATACGCAGTATTTT
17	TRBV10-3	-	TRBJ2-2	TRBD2	CAISEPGGVANTGELFF	TGTGCCATCAGTGAGCCCGGGGGGGTCGCGAACACCGGGGAGCTGTTTTTT
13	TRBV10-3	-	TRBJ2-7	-	CAISDGGSWEQYF	TGTGCCATCAGTGATGGAGGGTCGTGGGAGCAGTACTTC
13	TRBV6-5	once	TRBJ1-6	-	CASSTPGFSPLHF	TGTGCCAGCAGTACACCAGGGTTTTCACCCCTCCACTTT
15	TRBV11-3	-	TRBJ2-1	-	CASSSTSGGLGEQFF	TGTGCCAGCAGCTCCACTAGTGGGGGCTTGGGTGAGCAGTTCTTC